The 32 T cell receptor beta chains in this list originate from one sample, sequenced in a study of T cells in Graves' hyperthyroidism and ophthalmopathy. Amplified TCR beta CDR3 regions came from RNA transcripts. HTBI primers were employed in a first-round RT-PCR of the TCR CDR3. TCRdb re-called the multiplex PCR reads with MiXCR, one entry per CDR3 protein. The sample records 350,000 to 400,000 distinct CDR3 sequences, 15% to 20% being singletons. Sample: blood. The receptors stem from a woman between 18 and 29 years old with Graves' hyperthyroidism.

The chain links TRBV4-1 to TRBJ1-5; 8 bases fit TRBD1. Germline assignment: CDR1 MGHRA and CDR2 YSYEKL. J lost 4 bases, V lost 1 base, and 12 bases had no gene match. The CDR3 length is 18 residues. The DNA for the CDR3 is TGCGCCAGCAGCCAAGGGAGTCTAAGGACAGGGCTAAATCAGCCCCAGCATTTT. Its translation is CASSQGSLRTGLNQPQHF.

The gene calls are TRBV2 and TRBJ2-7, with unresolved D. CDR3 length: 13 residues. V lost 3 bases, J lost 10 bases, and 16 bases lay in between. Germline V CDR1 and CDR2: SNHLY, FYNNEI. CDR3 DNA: TGTGCCAGCAGTGATGGCTTGTCGGGCGATCAGTACTTC. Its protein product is CASSDGLSGDQYF.

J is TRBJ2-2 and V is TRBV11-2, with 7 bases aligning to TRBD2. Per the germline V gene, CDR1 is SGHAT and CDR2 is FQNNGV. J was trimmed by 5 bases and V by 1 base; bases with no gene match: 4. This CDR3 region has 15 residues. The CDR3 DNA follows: TGTGCCAGCAGCTTAGGGAGCGGGGATACCGGGGAGCTGTTTTTT. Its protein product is CASSLGSGDTGELFF.

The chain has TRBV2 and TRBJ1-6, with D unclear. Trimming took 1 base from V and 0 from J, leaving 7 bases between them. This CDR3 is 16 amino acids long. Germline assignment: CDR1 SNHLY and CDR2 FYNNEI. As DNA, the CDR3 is TGTGCCAGCAGTGAAGGGGCCAGCTCCTATAATTCACCCCTCCACTTT. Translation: CASSEGASSYNSPLHF.

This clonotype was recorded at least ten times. CDR3 DNA sequence: TGCAGTGCATCCTTAGGGCCCAGCAATCAGCCCCAGCATTTT. Its protein is CSASLGPSNQPQHF. The V call is TRBV20-1, the J call TRBJ1-5; unclear D gene. V shed 6 bases and J shed 1 base, with 13 bases lying between them. This CDR3 spans 14 amino acids. Germline CDR1 is DFQATT and CDR2 is SNEGSKA (reference sequence).

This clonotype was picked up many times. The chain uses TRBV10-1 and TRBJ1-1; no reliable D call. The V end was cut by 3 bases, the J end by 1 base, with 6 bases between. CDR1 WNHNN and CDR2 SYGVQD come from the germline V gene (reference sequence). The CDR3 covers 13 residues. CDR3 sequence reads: CASSDSGNTEAFF. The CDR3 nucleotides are TGCGCCAGCAGTGATTCAGGGAACACTGAAGCTTTCTTT.

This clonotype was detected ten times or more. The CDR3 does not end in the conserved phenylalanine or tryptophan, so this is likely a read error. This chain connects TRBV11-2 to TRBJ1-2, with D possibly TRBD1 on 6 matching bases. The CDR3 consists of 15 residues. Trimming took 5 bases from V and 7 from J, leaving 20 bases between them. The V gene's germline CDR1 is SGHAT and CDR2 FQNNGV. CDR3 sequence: CASSANWWRGAGYTL. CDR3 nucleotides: TGTGCCAGCAGCGCAAACTGGTGGAGGGGGGCTGGCTACACCCTC.

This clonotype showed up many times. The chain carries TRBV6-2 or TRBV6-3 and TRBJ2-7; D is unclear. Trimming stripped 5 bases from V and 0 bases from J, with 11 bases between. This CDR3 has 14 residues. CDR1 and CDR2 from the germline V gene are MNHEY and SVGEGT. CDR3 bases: TGTGCCAGCAGTACACAGAGAAGCTCCTACGAGCAGTACTTC. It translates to CASSTQRSSYEQYF.

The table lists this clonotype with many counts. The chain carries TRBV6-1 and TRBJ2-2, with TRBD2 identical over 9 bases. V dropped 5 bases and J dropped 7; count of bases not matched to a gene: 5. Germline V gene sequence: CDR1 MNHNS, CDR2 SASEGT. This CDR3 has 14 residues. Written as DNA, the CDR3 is TGTGCCAGCAGTCGCGGAGCGGGGGGCGGGGAGCTGTTTTTT. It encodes CASSRGAGGGELFF.

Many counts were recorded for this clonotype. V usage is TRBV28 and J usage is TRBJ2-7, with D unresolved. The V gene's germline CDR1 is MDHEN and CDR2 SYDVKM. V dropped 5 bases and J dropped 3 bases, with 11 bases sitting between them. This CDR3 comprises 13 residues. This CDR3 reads CASSLGSHYEQYF. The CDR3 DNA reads TGTGCCAGCAGTCTCGGGTCCCACTACGAGCAGTACTTC.

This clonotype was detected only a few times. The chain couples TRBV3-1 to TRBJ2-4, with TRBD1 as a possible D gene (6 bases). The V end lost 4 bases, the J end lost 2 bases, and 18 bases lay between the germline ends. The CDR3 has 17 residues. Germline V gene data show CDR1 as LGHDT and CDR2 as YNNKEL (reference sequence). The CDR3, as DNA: TGTGCCAGCAGCCCAGACAGGAGGCCCGCATCCAAAAACATTCAGTACTTC. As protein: CASSPDRRPASKNIQYF.

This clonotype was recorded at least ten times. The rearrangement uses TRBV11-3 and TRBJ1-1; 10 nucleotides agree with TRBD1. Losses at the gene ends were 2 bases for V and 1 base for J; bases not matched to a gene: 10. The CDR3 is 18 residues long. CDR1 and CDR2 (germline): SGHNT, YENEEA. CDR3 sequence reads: CASSLMGQGLRRNTEAFF. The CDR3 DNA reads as TGTGCCAGCAGCTTAATGGGACAGGGGTTAAGAAGGAACACTGAAGCTTTCTTT.

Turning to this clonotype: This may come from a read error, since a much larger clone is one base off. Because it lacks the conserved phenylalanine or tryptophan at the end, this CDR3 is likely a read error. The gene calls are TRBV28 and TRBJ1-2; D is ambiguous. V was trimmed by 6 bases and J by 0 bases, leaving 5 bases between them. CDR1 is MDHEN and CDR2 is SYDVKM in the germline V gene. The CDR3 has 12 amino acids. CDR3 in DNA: TGTGCCAGCAGATCCCCTAACTATGGCTACACCTGC. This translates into CASRSPNYGYTC.

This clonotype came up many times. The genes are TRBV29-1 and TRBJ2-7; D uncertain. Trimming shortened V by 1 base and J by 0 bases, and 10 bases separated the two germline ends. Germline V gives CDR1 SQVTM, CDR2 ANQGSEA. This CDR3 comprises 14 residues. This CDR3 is CSVEGAANSYEQYF. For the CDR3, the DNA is TGCAGCGTTGAAGGGGCTGCGAACTCCTACGAGCAGTACTTC.

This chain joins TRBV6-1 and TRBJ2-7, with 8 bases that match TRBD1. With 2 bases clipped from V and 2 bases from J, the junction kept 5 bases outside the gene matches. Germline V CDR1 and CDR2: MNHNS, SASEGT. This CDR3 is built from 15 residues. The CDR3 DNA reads TGTGCCAGCAGTGAATGGGACAGGTTCACCTACGAGCAGTACTTC. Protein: CASSEWDRFTYEQYF.

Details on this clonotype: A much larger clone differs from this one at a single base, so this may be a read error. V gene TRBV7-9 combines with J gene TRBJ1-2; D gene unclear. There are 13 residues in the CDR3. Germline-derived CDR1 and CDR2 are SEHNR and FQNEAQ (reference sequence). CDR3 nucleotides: TGTGGCAGCAGCTTAGGTTGGGTCTATGGCTACACCTTC. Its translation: CGSSLGWVYGYTF. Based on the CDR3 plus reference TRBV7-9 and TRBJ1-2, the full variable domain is DTGVSQNPRHKITKRGQNVTFRCDPISEHNRLYWYRQTLGQGPEFLTYFQNEAQLEKSRLLSDRFSAERPKGSFSTLEIQRTEQGDSAMYLCGSSLGWVYGYTFGSGTRLTVV.

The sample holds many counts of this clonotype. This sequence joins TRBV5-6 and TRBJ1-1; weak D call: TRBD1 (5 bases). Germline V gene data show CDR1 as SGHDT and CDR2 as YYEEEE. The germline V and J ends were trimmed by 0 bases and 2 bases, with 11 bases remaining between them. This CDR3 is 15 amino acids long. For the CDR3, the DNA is TGTGCCAGCAGCTTGGTCGGGGGACTTAACACTGAAGCTTTCTTT. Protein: CASSLVGGLNTEAFF.

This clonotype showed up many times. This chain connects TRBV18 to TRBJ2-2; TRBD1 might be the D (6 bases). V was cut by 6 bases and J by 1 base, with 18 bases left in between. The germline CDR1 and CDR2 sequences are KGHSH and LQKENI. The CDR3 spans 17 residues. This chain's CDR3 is CASSSTLPGQNTGELFF. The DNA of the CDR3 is TGTGCCAGCTCCTCCACCTTGCCGGGACAGAACACCGGGGAGCTGTTTTTT.

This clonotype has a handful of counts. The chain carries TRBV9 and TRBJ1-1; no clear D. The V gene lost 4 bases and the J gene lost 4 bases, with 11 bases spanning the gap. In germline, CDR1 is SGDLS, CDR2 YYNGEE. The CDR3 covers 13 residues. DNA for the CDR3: TGTGCCAGCAGCAATCCAGGTGGCACTGAAGCTTTCTTT. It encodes CASSNPGGTEAFF.

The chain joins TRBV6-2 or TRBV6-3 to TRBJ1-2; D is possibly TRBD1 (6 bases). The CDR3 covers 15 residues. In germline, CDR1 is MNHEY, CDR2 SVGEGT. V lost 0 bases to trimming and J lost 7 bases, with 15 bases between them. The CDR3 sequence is CASSYSNRAQGGYTF. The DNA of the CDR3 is TGTGCCAGCAGTTACTCGAACAGGGCCCAGGGTGGCTACACCTTC.

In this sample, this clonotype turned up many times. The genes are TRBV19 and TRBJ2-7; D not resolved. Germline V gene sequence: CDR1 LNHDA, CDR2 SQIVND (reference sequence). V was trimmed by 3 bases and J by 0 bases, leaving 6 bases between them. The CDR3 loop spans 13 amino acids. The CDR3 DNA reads TGTGCCAGTAGTATGTCAGTCTCCTACGAGCAGTACTTC. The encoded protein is CASSMSVSYEQYF.

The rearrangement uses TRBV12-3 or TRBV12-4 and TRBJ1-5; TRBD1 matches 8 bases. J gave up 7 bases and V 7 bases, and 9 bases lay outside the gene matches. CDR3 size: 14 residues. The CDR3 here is CASTSPGGGQPQHF. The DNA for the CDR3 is TGTGCCAGCACCTCCCCAGGGGGCGGACAGCCCCAGCATTTT.

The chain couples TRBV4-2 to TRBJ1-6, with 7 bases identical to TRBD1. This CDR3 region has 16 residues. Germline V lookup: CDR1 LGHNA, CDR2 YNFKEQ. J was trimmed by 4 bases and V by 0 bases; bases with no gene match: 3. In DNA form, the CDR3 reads TGTGCCAGCAGCCAAGATCCCAGGGGGTATAATTCACCCCTCCACTTT. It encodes CASSQDPRGYNSPLHF.

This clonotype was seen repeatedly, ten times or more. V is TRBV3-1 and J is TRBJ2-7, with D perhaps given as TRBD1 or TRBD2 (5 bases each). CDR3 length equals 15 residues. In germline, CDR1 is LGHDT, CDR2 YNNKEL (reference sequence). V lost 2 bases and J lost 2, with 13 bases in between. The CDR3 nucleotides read TGTGCCAGCAGCCAAACGTGGGACCGCACCTACGAGCAGTACTTC. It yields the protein CASSQTWDRTYEQYF.

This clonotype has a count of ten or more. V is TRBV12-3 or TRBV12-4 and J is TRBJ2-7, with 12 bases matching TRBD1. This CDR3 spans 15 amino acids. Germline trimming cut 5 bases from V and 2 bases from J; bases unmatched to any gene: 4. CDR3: CASSARDRGPYEQYF. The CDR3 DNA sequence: TGTGCCAGCAGTGCTCGGGACAGGGGGCCCTACGAGCAGTACTTC.

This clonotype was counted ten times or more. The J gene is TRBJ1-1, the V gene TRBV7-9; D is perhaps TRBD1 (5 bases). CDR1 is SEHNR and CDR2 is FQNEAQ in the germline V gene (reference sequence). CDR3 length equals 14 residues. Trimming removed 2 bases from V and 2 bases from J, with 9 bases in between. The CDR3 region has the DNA TGTGCCAGCAGCTTAAGGGACGTCAACACTGAAGCTTTCTTT. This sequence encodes CASSLRDVNTEAFF.

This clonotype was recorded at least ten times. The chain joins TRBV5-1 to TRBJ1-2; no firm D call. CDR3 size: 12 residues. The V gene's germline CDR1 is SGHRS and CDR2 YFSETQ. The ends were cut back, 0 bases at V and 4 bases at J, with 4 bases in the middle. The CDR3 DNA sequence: TGCGCCAGCAGCTTGGATGCCTATGGCTACACCTTC. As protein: CASSLDAYGYTF.

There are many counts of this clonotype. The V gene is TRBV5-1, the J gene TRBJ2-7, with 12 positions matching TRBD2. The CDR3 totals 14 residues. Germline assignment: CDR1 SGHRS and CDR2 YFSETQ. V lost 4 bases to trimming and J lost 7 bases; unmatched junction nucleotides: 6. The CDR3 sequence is CASSPSSGGEEQYF. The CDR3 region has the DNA TGCGCCAGCAGCCCCTCTAGCGGGGGGGAAGAGCAGTACTTC.

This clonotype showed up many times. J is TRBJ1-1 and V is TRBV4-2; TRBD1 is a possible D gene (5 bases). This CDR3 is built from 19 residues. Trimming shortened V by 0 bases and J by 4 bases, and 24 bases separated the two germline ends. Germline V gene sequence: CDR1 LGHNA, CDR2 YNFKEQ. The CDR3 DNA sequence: TGTGCCAGCAGCCAAGAGGCAGGGCAGGCCTCTTTTGCAGGCACTGAAGCTTTCTTT. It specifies CASSQEAGQASFAGTEAFF.

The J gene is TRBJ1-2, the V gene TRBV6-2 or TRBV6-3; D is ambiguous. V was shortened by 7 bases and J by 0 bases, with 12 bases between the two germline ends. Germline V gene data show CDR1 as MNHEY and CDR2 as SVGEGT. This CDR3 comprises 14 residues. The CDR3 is CASTEFGANYGYTF. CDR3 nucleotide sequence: TGTGCCAGCACCGAGTTCGGAGCTAACTATGGCTACACCTTC.

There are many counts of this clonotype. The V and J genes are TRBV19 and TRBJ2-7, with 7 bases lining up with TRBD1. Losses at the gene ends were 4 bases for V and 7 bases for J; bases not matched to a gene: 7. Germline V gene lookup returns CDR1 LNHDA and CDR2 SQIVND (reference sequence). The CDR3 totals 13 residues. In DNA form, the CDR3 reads TGTGCCAGTAGTAGCTCCGGGACAGCTGAGCAGTACTTC. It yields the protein CASSSSGTAEQYF.

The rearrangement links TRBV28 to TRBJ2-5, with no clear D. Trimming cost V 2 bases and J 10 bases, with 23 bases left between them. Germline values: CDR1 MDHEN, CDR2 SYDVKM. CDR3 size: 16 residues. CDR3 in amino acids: CASSLGPTPPGFHQYF. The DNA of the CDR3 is TGTGCCAGCAGTTTAGGGCCAACTCCTCCCGGGTTCCACCAGTACTTC.